A selection of T cell receptor beta chains follows, all from one sample in a study of blood T cell repertoires in COVID-19. TCRdb's copy holds only in-frame clones and misses some; the assay was immunoSEQ multiplex PCR. The sample includes more than 150,000 clones, about 84% seen only once; the top ten take around 5.2%. Sequenced: peripheral blood. The receptors derive from a young woman with acute or convalescent COVID-19. The CDR3 runs from the conserved cysteine through the conserved F or W. D genes are given only for firm matches. Clone size appears in some rows only: once, few, many, or a class for an expanded clone.

clone size	V gene	J gene	D gene	CDR3 DNA	CDR3 protein
NA	TRBV30	TRBJ1-4	NA	TGTGCCTGGAGTGCCGGGGGTCAAAAACTGTTTTTT	CAWSAGGQKLFF
NA	TRBV7-2	TRBJ2-7	TRBD1	TGTGCCAGCAGCCCAGGACAGGGGGTGCGGGAGCAGTACTTC	CASSPGQGVREQYF
NA	TRBV6-4	TRBJ2-2	TRBD2	TGTGCCAGCAGTGACGTAGCGGGAAACACCGGGGAGCTGTTTTTT	CASSDVAGNTGELFF
NA	TRBV27	TRBJ1-2	NA	TGTGCCAGCAGTTTAAGAGGGTTTCCACTCTACACCTTC	CASSLRGFPLYTF
NA	TRBV28	TRBJ2-2	NA	TGTGCCAGCAGGTCAACTAGGTGGGCCACCGGGGAGCTGTTTTTT	CASRSTRWATGELFF
NA	TRBV28	TRBJ1-2	NA	TGTGCCAGCAGTTTTCCGGGTTTCTATGGCTACACCTTC	CASSFPGFYGYTF
NA	TRBV28	TRBJ2-1	TRBD1	TGTGCCAGCAGCTCTTCCCTGACAGGGGGGTGGAATGAGCAGTTCTTC	CASSSSLTGGWNEQFF
few	TRBV5-5	TRBJ1-5	NA	TGTGCCAGCAGCTTGTACCAGGGCGGAGGCAATCAGCCCCAGCATTTT	CASSLYQGGGNQPQHF
NA	TRBV28	TRBJ1-2	NA	TGTGCCAGCAGTAAGCCACAGGAACTTAACTATGGCTACACCTTC	CASSKPQELNYGYTF
NA	TRBV7-6	TRBJ2-1	NA	TGTGCCAGCAGCCCCAACCCTACCGGGAGCTCCTACAATGAGCAGTTCTTC	CASSPNPTGSSYNEQFF
NA	TRBV28	TRBJ2-7	NA	TGTGCCAGCAGTTTAACAGGGAAGTACGAGCAGTACTTC	CASSLTGKYEQYF
NA	TRBV7-9	TRBJ2-2	NA	TGTGCCAGCAGCCGTCCGGGACAAAGCTCTAGCGGGGAGCTGTTTTTT	CASSRPGQSSSGELFF
NA	TRBV7-2	TRBJ1-6	NA	TGTGCCAGCAGCCGGAATTCACCCCTCCACTTT	CASSRNSPLHF
NA	TRBV19	TRBJ2-7	TRBD1	TGTGCCAGTAGTACCCGACGACAGGGGAGCTCCTACGAGCAGTACTTC	CASSTRRQGSSYEQYF
NA	TRBV27	TRBJ1-6	NA	TGTGCCAGCAGTTTAGAAGGGGTAGGCAATTCACCCCTCCACTTT	CASSLEGVGNSPLHF
few	TRBV28	TRBJ1-4	TRBD1	TGTGCCAGCAGTCCCAGGGGGCGGAGGTCTAATGAAAAACTGTTTTTT	CASSPRGRRSNEKLFF
NA	TRBV7-6	TRBJ2-7	TRBD1	TGTGCCAGCAGCCCGAAGACAGGGGTTCTCTACGAGCAGTACTTC	CASSPKTGVLYEQYF
NA	TRBV24-1	TRBJ1-4	TRBD1	TGTGCCACCAGTGATTCGGGACAGGGATTAACTAATGAAAAACTGTTTTTT	CATSDSGQGLTNEKLFF
NA	TRBV28	TRBJ1-1	NA	TGTGCCAGCATTGGAAGGAGGAACACTGAAGCTTTCTTT	CASIGRRNTEAFF
NA	TRBV4-2	TRBJ2-7	TRBD1	TGTGCCAGCAGCCCGGGACAGCCCTACGAGCAGTACTTC	CASSPGQPYEQYF
NA	TRBV5-6	TRBJ1-2	NA	TGTGCCAGCAGCCCTGTGAGGGGGGGCGATGGCTACACCTTC	CASSPVRGGDGYTF
NA	TRBV7-7	TRBJ2-2	NA	TGTGCCAGCAGCTTATCCCCAGACACCGGGGAGCTGTTTTTT	CASSLSPDTGELFF
NA	TRBV14	TRBJ2-7	TRBD2	TGTGCCAGCAGCCAAGGTAGCGGGAGGGCTCCCTACGAGCAGTACTTC	CASSQGSGRAPYEQYF
NA	TRBV28	TRBJ1-2	NA	TGTGCCAGCAGTTCCACAGGGCACTATGGCTACACCTTC	CASSSTGHYGYTF
NA	TRBV28	TRBJ2-5	NA	TGTGCCAGCAGTTTCCATAATACAGGGCGCCAAGAGACCCAGTACTTC	CASSFHNTGRQETQYF
NA	TRBV28	TRBJ2-7	TRBD2	TGTGCCAGCACCCAAGGACTAGATCCTTACGAGCAGTACTTC	CASTQGLDPYEQYF
NA	TRBV3-1/TRBV3-2	TRBJ1-4	NA	TGTGCCAGCAGCCGAGCAAGGGGGAGTAATGAAAAACTGTTTTTT	CASSRARGSNEKLFF
NA	TRBV7-2	TRBJ2-5	TRBD2	TGTGCCAGCAGGCCAGGGGGGCTAGCGGGAGGGACACAAGAGACCCAGTACTTC	CASRPGGLAGGTQETQYF
NA	TRBV18	TRBJ1-2	NA	TGTGCCAGCTCGGAACTCAGGGGCGCAGACTATGGCTACACCTTC	CASSELRGADYGYTF
NA	TRBV7-8	TRBJ1-2	NA	TGTGCCAGCAGCTTAGCTGCCGTACTACAGGGTGTCTATGGCTACACCTTC	CASSLAAVLQGVYGYTF
NA	TRBV19	TRBJ1-3	NA	TGTGCCAGTAGTATTGGAGAGTCATCTGGAAACACCATATATTTT	CASSIGESSGNTIYF
NA	TRBV6-5	TRBJ1-2	NA	TGTGCCAGCAGTCGCGGGAGCACTAACTATGGCTACACCTTC	CASSRGSTNYGYTF
NA	TRBV6-2/TRBV6-3	TRBJ1-4	TRBD1	TGTGCCAGCAGCCAGACAGGGGGCGCGCGTGAAAAACTGTTTTTT	CASSQTGGAREKLFF
NA	TRBV19	TRBJ2-7	NA	TGTGCCAGTAGTCTCGGGACCCTCAGGGGAGACGAGCAGTACTTC	CASSLGTLRGDEQYF
NA	TRBV4-3	TRBJ2-5	NA	TGCGCCAGCAGCTACCCCTTTGAGTTGCGGGACGGGCTTTATGTGACCCAGTACTTC	CASSYPFELRDGLYVTQYF
few	TRBV6-5	TRBJ2-7	TRBD1	TGTGCCAGCACTAGAACAGGGGGCGCGGACTACGAGCAGTACTTC	CASTRTGGADYEQYF
few	TRBV19	TRBJ1-6	TRBD1	TGTGCCAGTAGTATTCAGGGGGCTTCCTATAATTCACCCCTCCACTTT	CASSIQGASYNSPLHF
NA	TRBV4-1	TRBJ1-6	TRBD1	TGCGCCAGCAGCCAGACGGGACAGACAAATTCACCCCTCCACTTT	CASSQTGQTNSPLHF
NA	TRBV27	TRBJ1-1	TRBD1	TGTGCCAGCAGCTTGACAGGGTCAAACACTGAAGCTTTCTTT	CASSLTGSNTEAFF
NA	TRBV7-2	TRBJ2-7	NA	TGTGCCAGCAGCCTGGGACTGCACTACGAGCAGTACTTC	CASSLGLHYEQYF
NA	TRBV9	TRBJ1-1	NA	TGTGCCAGCAGCATCGGGGCTGAAGCTTTCTTT	CASSIGAEAFF
NA	TRBV15	TRBJ2-7	TRBD1	TGTGCCACCAGCTTAGGACAGGGAAGAGAAAAGCAGTACTTC	CATSLGQGREKQYF
NA	TRBV25-1	TRBJ1-1	NA	TGTGCCAGCATTCCCGCGGGTCCGGGTAGGACTGAAGCTTTCTTT	CASIPAGPGRTEAFF
NA	TRBV7-9	TRBJ2-2	TRBD2	TGTGCCAGCAGCTTAGAGACTAGCGGGCCCACCGGGGAGCTGTTTTTT	CASSLETSGPTGELFF
NA	TRBV20-1	TRBJ1-1	NA	TGCAGTGCTGGACTGTCTACTGAAGCTTTCTTT	CSAGLSTEAFF
NA	TRBV13	TRBJ1-1	NA	TGTGCCAGCAGCTTAGCGGTGAACACTGAAGCTTTCTTT	CASSLAVNTEAFF
NA	TRBV29-1	TRBJ2-5	NA	TGCAGCGTTGTTGTTGGTGGAGAAGAGACCCAGTACTTC	CSVVVGGEETQYF
NA	TRBV19	TRBJ1-5	NA	TGTGCCAGTAGTATTTTTTGGGGGGGCAATCAGCCCCAGCATTTT	CASSIFWGGNQPQHF
NA	TRBV6-2/TRBV6-3	TRBJ2-1	TRBD2	TGTGCCAGCAGTTCCTGGGGTAGGACTAGCGGGAAAAATGAGCAGTTCTTC	CASSSWGRTSGKNEQFF
NA	TRBV18	TRBJ1-1	NA	TGTGCCAGCTCACCACCATCAGGGTTTGCTGAAGCTTTCTTT	CASSPPSGFAEAFF
NA	TRBV10-3	TRBJ2-7	TRBD2	TGTGCCATCAGTGAGTCAGTAGTAGCGGGAGGGCCGCAGTACTTC	CAISESVVAGGPQYF
few	TRBV28	TRBJ1-4	NA	TGTGCCAGCAGTTCCTGGGACATTGCAACTAATGAAAAACTGTTTTTT	CASSSWDIATNEKLFF
NA	TRBV29-1	TRBJ1-2	TRBD1	TGCAGCGTTGAAGATACGAACAGGGGCTATGGCTACACCTTC	CSVEDTNRGYGYTF
NA	TRBV7-7	TRBJ2-1	TRBD2	TGTGCTAGCAGCTTGGGACTAGCGGGAGCCGAATCCTACAATGAGCAGTTCTTC	CASSLGLAGAESYNEQFF
few	TRBV7-2	TRBJ1-1	NA	TGTGCCAGCAGCTTAGAGCGGGGGGCTAGGGGCACTGAAGCTTTCTTT	CASSLERGARGTEAFF
NA	TRBV6-6	TRBJ2-5	NA	TGTGCCAGCAGTCCCCTACCTCCGAGGGCCCCTCAAGAGACCCAGTACTTC	CASSPLPPRAPQETQYF
NA	TRBV11-2	TRBJ1-3	NA	TGTGCCAGCAGCTTACGGGGGGTCCTCGGTGGAAACACCATATATTTT	CASSLRGVLGGNTIYF
NA	TRBV27	TRBJ2-7	NA	TGTGCCAGCAGTTCCACCTACGAGCAGTACTTC	CASSSTYEQYF